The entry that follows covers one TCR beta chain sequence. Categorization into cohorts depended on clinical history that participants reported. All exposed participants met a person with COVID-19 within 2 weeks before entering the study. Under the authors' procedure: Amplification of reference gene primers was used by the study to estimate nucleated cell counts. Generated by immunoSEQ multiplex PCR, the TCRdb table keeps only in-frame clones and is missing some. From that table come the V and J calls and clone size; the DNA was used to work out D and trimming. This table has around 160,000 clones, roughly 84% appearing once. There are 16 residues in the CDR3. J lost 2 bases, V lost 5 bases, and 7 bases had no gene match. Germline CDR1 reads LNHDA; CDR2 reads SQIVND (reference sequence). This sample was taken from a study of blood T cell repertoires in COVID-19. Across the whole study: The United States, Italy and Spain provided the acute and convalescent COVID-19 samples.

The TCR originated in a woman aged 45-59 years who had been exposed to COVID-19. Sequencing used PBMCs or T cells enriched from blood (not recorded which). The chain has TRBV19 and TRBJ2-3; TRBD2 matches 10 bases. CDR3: CASSLAGLAVTDTQYF. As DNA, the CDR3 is TGTGCCAGTAGTTTAGCCGGACTAGCGGTCACAGATACGCAGTATTTT.